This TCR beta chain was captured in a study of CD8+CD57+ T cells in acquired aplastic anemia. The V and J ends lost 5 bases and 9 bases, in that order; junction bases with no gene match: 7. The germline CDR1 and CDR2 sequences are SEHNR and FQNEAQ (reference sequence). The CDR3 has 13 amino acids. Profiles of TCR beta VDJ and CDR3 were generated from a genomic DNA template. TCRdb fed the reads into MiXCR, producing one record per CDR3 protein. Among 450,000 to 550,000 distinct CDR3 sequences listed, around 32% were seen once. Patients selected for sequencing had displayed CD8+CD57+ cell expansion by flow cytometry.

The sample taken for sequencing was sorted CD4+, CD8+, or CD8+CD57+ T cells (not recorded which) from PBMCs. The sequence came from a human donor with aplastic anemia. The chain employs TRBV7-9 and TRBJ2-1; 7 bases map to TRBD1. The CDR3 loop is CASSPRQGGEQFF. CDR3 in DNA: TGTGCCAGCAGCCCCCGACAGGGTGGTGAGCAGTTCTTC.